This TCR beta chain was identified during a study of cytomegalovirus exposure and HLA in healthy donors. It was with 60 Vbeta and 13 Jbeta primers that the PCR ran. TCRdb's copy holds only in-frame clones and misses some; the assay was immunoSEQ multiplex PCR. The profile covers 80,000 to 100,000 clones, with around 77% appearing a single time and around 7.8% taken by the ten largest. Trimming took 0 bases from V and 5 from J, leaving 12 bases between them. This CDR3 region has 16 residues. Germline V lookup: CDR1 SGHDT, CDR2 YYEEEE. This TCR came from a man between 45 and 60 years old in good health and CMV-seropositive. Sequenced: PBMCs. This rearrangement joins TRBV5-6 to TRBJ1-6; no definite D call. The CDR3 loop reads CASSLEQPLNNSPLHF. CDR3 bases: TGTGCCAGCAGCTTGGAACAGCCTCTGAATAATTCACCCCTCCACTTT.